This is a list of T cell receptor beta chains from one sample in a study of shared clonotypes between healthy human individuals. Generated by immunoSEQ multiplex PCR, the TCRdb table keeps only in-frame clones and is missing some. The sample consists of 180,000 or so clones, just under 95% of them appearing once. Sequencing used naive CD4+ T cells sorted from blood. Receptor source: a woman aged 30 to 39 in good health. Both conserved end residues are part of each CDR3.

>TRBV19|TRBJ1-1
CASSTRDRGDEMNTEAFF
>TRBV14|TRBJ2-7
CASSHVGAGTTF
>TRBV18|TRBJ2-2
CASSQLNTGELFF
>TRBV6-5|TRBJ2-7
CASSKGQGWNEQYF
>TRBV6-1|TRBJ1-3
CASKRGDRNTIYF
>TRBV19|TRBJ1-5
CASSIESNQPQHF
>TRBV6-5|TRBJ2-7
CASSRTSGRYEQYF
>TRBV28|-
CASRLRAGATYEQYF
>TRBV7-7|TRBJ2-7
CASSFSSRRKAYEQYF
>TRBV7-2|TRBJ2-7
CASSSRTDYEQYF
>TRBV5-1|TRBJ2-3
CASNSAQGVSTDTQYF
>TRBV28|TRBJ2-7
CASSLETGVYEQYF
>TRBV11-3|TRBJ2-7
CASSASRRGEQYF
>TRBV9|TRBJ2-3
CASSETGSTSFTDTQYF
>TRBV25-1|TRBJ2-1
CASSEWGRAVVNEQFF
>TRBV27|TRBJ2-7
CASSSSGRQGEQYF
>TRBV14|TRBJ2-2
CASSQQGRVGELFF
>TRBV5-4|TRBJ2-3
CASSLRSGGYTDTQYF
>TRBV10-1|TRBJ1-6
CASSESRGRSPLHF
>TRBV6-6|TRBJ1-1
CASWGLSEAFF
>TRBV6-6|TRBJ2-7
CASSPGQSSYEQYF
>TRBV12-2|TRBJ1-2
CASRLWRGYTF
>TRBV18|-
CASSPQGQTYEQYF
>TRBV11-2|TRBJ1-2
CASSSWAGTDNYGYTF
>TRBV5-1|-
CASSLGQGLAYEQYF
>TRBV18|TRBJ1-3
CASSRSKDRTDGNTIYF
>TRBV6-1|TRBJ1-5
CASSEFRPQHF
>TRBV5-5|TRBJ1-1
CASKQIQVNTEAFF
>TRBV18|TRBJ2-7
CASSPYPPGTTYEQYF
>TRBV6-5|TRBJ1-3
CASSPQPPGNTIYF
>TRBV6-5|TRBJ2-7
CASSSLLVHEQYF
>TRBV28|TRBJ2-7
CASSLQGASGEQYF
>TRBV14|TRBJ2-4
CASKRGELQYF
>TRBV6-6|TRBJ2-7
CASSYSPGQGLHEQYF
>TRBV5-6|TRBJ2-7
CASSLVIRTGEPEQYF
>TRBV6-6|TRBJ1-5
CASRQSMTNPNQPQHF
>TRBV5-6|TRBJ2-7
CASSFRGISYEQYF
>TRBV25-1|TRBJ2-7
CASSVPGQGSYEQYF
>TRBV18|TRBJ1-1
CASSPRTDEAFF
>TRBV6-5|TRBJ1-1
CASSSMGPPNTEAFF